This is a list of T cell receptor beta chains from one sample in a study of Ad26.COV2.S vaccination and SARS-CoV-2 variants. Produced via immunoSEQ multiplex PCR; TCRdb's table is partial and in-frame only. The data contain approximately 350,000 clones, 87% of them singletons. This material consisted of peripheral blood, taken in a trial of Ad26.COV2.S vaccine versus placebo. The source is a person between 18 and 65 years old who received the Ad26.COV2.S COVID-19 vaccine or a placebo. Both conserved end residues are part of each CDR3. Each record gives: D gene, V gene, J gene, clone size, CDR3 protein, CDR3 DNA. A D gene is named only where the DNA matches it firmly. The listing skips clone size in some rows; elsewhere it reads once, few, many or a size class.

D: NA
V: TRBV27
J: TRBJ1-4
size: NA
CDR3: CASSLRHATNEKLFF
DNA: TGTGCCAGCAGTTTACGCCATGCAACTAATGAAAAACTGTTTTTT

D: NA
V: TRBV18
J: TRBJ1-2
size: NA
CDR3: CASSPPRQRSAGYTF
DNA: TGTGCCAGCTCACCACCGAGACAGCGTTCAGCGGGCTACACCTTC

D: NA
V: TRBV6-5
J: TRBJ2-7
size: few
CDR3: CASSPTPYEQYF
DNA: TGTGCCAGCAGCCCGACCCCATACGAGCAGTACTTC

D: TRBD1
V: TRBV7-9
J: TRBJ2-7
size: NA
CDR3: CASSLITGGEQYF
DNA: TGTGCCAGCAGCTTAATCACAGGGGGCGAGCAGTACTTC

D: NA
V: TRBV9
J: TRBJ1-6
size: NA
CDR3: CASSKTGNNSPLHF
DNA: TGTGCCAGCAGCAAAACAGGGAATAATTCACCCCTCCACTTT

D: TRBD1
V: TRBV2
J: TRBJ1-4
size: NA
CDR3: CASSLTDRGREKLFF
DNA: TGTGCCAGCAGCCTAACGGACAGGGGCCGGGAAAAACTGTTTTTT

D: NA
V: TRBV19
J: TRBJ2-2
size: NA
CDR3: CASSRRADTGELFF
DNA: TGTGCCAGTAGTAGAAGGGCGGACACCGGGGAGCTGTTTTTT

D: NA
V: TRBV7-2
J: TRBJ2-7
size: NA
CDR3: CASSRSYEQYF
DNA: TGTGCCAGCAGCAGGAGCTACGAGCAGTACTTC

D: NA
V: TRBV24-1
J: TRBJ2-5
size: NA
CDR3: CATSDSGVETQYF
DNA: TGTGCCACCAGTGATTCGGGGGTAGAGACCCAGTACTTC

D: NA
V: TRBV19
J: TRBJ2-7
size: NA
CDR3: CASSLAEGFYEQYF
DNA: TGTGCCAGTTCGCTGGCAGAGGGATTCTACGAGCAGTACTTC